The clone carrying this T cell receptor beta chain occurred many times. Amplified TCR beta CDR3 regions were obtained using RNA transcripts as template. HTBI primers were employed in first-round RT-PCR, then a second-round multiplex PCR followed. MiXCR, run by TCRdb on the multiplex PCR reads, gives a single entry per CDR3 protein. The sample comprises approximately 540,000 distinct CDR3 sequences, 39% of which are singletons, and over 3.5% rests with the top ten. The data were taken from a study of Graves' ophthalmopathy and Graves' hyperthyroidism. The CDR3 extends over 17 amino acids. Germline CDR1 is DFQATT and CDR2 is SNEGSKA (reference sequence). V lost 2 bases and J lost 2, with 16 bases in between.

Sequenced input: peripheral blood or thyroid tissue (not recorded which). This TCR was sampled from an adult man with Graves' hyperthyroidism. This chain uses TRBV20-1 with TRBJ2-6; D may be TRBD1 or TRBD2 (7 bases each). The CDR3 protein is CSARRRQGGTGANVLTF. The CDR3 nucleotides are TGCAGTGCTAGACGGAGACAGGGAGGGACTGGGGCCAACGTCCTGACTTTC.